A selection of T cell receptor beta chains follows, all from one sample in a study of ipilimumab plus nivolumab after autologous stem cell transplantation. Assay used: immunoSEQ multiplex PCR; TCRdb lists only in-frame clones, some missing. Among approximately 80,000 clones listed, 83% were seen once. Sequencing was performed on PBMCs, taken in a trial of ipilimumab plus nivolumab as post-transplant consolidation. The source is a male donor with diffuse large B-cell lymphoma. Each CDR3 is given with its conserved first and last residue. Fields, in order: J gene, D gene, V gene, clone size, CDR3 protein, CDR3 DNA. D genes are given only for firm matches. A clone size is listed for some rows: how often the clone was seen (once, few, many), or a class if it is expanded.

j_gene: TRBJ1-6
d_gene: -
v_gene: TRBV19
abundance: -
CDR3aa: CASKSSYNSPLHF
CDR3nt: TGTGCCAGTAAAAGCTCCTATAATTCACCCCTCCACTTT

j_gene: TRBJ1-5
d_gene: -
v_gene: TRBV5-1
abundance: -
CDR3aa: CASSLERGQPQHF
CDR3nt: TGCGCCAGCAGCTTGGAGAGGGGCCAGCCCCAGCATTTT

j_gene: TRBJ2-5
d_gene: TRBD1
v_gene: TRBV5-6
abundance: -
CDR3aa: CASSGTGGQETQYF
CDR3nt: TGTGCCAGCAGCGGAACAGGGGGGCAAGAGACCCAGTACTTC

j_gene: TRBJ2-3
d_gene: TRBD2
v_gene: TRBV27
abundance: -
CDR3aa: CASSLDGGALDTQYF
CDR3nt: TGTGCCAGCAGTTTAGACGGGGGGGCCTTGGATACGCAGTATTTT

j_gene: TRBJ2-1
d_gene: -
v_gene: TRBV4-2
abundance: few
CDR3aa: CASSQDRDEQFF
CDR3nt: TGTGCCAGCAGCCAGGACCGTGATGAGCAGTTCTTC

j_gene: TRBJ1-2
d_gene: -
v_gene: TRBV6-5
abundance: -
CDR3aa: CASRSSVNYGYTF
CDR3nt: TGTGCCAGCAGATCGAGCGTAAACTATGGCTACACCTTC

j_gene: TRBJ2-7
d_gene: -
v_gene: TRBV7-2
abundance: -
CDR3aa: CASSLDRIQPRGLYEQYF
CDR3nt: TGTGCCAGCAGCTTAGATAGGATCCAACCCCGGGGCCTTTACGAGCAGTACTTC

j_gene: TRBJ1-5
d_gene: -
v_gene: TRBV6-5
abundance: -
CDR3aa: CASSYSAEQPQHF
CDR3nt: TGTGCCAGCAGTTACTCAGCAGAACAGCCCCAGCATTTT

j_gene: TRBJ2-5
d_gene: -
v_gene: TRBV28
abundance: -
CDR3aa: CASSPPGARETQYF
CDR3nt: TGTGCCAGCAGTCCCCCCGGGGCCCGGGAGACCCAGTACTTC

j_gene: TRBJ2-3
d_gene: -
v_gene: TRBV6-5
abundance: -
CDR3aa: CASRQEFGADTQYF
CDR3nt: TGTGCCAGCAGACAGGAGTTCGGCGCAGATACGCAGTATTTT

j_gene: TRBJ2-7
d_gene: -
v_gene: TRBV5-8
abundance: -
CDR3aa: CASSLEKGVYEQYF
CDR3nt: TGTGCCAGCAGCTTGGAGAAGGGCGTCTACGAGCAGTACTTC

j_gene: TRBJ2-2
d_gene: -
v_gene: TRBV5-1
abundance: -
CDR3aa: CASSSGVGLTLNTGELFF
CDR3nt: TGCGCCAGCAGCTCCGGCGTGGGACTGACTTTGAACACCGGGGAGCTGTTTTTT

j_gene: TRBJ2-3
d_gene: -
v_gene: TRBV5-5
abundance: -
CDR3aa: CASSFAEGDTQYF
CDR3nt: TGTGCCAGCAGCTTTGCGGAGGGGGATACGCAGTATTTT

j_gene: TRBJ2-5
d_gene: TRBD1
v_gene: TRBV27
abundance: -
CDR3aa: CASSSWTGGGETQYF
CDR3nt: TGTGCCAGCAGTTCTTGGACAGGGGGGGGAGAGACCCAGTACTTC

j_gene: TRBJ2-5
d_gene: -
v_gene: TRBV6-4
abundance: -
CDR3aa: CASSDSDGQTQYF
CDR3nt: TGTGCCAGCAGTGACTCGGACGGCCAGACCCAGTACTTC

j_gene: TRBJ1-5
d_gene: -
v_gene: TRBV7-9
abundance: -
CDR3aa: CASSPGQFSNQPQHF
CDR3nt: TGTGCCAGCAGCCCCGGACAATTTAGCAATCAGCCCCAGCATTTT

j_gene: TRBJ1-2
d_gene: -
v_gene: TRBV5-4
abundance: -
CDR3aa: CASSRMVQGNYGYTF
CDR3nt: TGTGCCAGCAGCCGCATGGTCCAGGGTAACTATGGCTACACCTTC

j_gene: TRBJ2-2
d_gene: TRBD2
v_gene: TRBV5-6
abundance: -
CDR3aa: CASSPGLPLKVAGELFF
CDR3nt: TGTGCCAGCAGCCCGGGACTACCACTAAAGGTCGCCGGGGAGCTGTTTTTT

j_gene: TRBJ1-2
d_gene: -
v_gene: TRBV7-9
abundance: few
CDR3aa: CASSKLLKEKGYGYTF
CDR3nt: TGTGCCAGCAGCAAACTCCTTAAGGAGAAGGGATATGGCTACACCTTC

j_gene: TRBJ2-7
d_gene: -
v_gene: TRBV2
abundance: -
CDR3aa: CAATTLETYEQYF
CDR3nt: TGTGCCGCGACAACGCTAGAAACCTACGAGCAGTACTTC

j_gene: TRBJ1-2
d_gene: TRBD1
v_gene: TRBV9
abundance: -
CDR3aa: CASSPSTGGGDGYTF
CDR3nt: TGTGCCAGCAGCCCCTCGACAGGGGGCGGAGATGGCTACACCTTC

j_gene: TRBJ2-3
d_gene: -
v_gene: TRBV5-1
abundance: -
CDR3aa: CASSLDRGNLSPDTQYF
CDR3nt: TGCGCCAGCAGCTTGGATAGGGGTAATCTGTCCCCAGATACGCAGTATTTT

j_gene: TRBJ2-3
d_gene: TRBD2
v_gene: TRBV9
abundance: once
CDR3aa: CASSVVLTSGDTQYF
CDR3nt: TGTGCCAGCAGCGTAGTCCTAACTAGCGGAGATACGCAGTATTTT

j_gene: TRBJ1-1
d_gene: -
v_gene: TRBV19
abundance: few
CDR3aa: CASQAGLMNTEAFF
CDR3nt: TGTGCCAGTCAGGCAGGGCTCATGAACACTGAAGCTTTCTTT

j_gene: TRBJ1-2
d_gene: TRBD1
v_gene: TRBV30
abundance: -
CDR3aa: CAWSFRDRANYGYTF
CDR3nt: TGTGCCTGGAGTTTCCGGGACAGAGCTAACTATGGCTACACCTTC

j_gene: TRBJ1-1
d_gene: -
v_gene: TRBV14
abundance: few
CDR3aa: CASKEGISNTEAFF
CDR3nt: TGTGCCAGCAAAGAGGGTATTTCGAACACTGAAGCTTTCTTT

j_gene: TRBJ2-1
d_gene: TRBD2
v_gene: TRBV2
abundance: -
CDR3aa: CASSAGVTSYNEQFF
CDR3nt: TGTGCCAGCAGCGCGGGGGTCACCTCGTACAATGAGCAGTTCTTC

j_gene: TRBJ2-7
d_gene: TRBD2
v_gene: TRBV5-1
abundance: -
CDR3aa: CASSSAGTNAYEQYF
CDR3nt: TGCGCCAGCAGCTCCGCCGGGACTAATGCCTACGAGCAGTACTTC

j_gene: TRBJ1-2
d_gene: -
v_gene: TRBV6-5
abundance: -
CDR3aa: CASGGPGNYGYTF
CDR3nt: TGTGCCAGCGGGGGGCCGGGTAACTATGGCTACACCTTC

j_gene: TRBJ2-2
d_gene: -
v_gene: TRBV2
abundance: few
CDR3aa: CAIRLGALNTGELFF
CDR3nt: TGTGCCATCAGGCTGGGGGCGCTGAACACCGGGGAGCTGTTTTTT

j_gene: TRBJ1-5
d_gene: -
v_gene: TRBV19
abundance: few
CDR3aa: CASHLQGSGNQPQHF
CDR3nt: TGTGCCAGTCACCTCCAAGGTTCAGGGAATCAGCCCCAGCATTTT

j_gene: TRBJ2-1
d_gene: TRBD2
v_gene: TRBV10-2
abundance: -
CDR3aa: CASRPTSGGNNEQFF
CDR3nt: TGCGCCAGCAGGCCGACTAGCGGGGGGAACAATGAGCAGTTCTTC

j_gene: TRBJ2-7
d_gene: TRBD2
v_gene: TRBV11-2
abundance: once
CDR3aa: CASSLVPLSGENYEQYF
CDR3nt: TGTGCCAGCAGCTTAGTTCCTCTAAGCGGGGAGAACTACGAGCAGTACTTC

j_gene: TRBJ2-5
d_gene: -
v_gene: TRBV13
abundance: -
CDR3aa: CASSLGRDPQYF
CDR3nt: TGTGCCAGCAGCTTAGGTCGGGACCCCCAGTACTTC

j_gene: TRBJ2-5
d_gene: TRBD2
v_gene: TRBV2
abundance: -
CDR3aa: CASSRTSGGGRRPTQYF
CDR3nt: TGTGCCAGCAGTAGGACTAGCGGGGGGGGCAGACGTCCGACCCAGTACTTC

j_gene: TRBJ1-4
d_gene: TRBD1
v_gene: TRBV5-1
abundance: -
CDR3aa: CASGRQGLQNEKLFF
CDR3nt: TGCGCCAGCGGAAGACAGGGGCTTCAGAATGAAAAACTGTTTTTT

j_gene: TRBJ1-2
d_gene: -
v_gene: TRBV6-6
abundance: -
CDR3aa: CASRDGGLKGYTF
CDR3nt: TGTGCCAGCAGGGATGGGGGGCTTAAAGGCTACACCTTC

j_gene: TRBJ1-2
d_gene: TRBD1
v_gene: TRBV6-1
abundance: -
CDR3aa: CAAHRGGQSNYGYTF
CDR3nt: TGTGCCGCTCACCGGGGGGGACAGTCTAACTATGGCTACACCTTC

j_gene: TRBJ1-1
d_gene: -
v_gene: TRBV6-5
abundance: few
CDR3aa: CASSYSRFLLNTEAFF
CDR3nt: TGTGCCAGCAGTTACTCGAGGTTTCTGTTGAACACTGAAGCTTTCTTT

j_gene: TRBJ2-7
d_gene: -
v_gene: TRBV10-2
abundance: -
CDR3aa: CASSEPTRYEQYF
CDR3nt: TGCGCCAGCAGTGAGCCGACGAGGTACGAGCAGTACTTC

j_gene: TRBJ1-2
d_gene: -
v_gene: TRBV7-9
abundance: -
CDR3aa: CASSLNRDPNYGYTF
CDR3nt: TGTGCCAGCAGCCTGAACAGGGATCCTAACTATGGCTACACCTTC

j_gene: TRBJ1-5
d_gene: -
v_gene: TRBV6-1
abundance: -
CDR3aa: CASSEAGRVSFQPQHF
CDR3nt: TGTGCCAGCAGTGAAGCAGGCAGGGTCAGTTTTCAGCCCCAGCATTTT

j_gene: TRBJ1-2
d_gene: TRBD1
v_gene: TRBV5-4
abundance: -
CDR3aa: CASSYGDRGQLYGYTF
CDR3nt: TGTGCCAGCAGCTACGGGGACAGGGGGCAACTGTATGGCTACACCTTC

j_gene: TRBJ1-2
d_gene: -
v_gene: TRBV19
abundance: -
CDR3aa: CASSIGVFGYTF
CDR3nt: TGTGCCAGTAGTATCGGGGTCTTCGGCTACACCTTC

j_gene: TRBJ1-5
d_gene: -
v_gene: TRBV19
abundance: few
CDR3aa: CASSIAQDSYSNQPQHF
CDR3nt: TGTGCCAGTAGTATAGCCCAGGACAGTTATAGCAATCAGCCCCAGCATTTT

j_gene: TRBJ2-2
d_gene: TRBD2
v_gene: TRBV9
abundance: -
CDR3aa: CASSVSGEYTGELFF
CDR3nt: TGTGCCAGCAGCGTCAGCGGGGAGTACACCGGGGAGCTGTTTTTT

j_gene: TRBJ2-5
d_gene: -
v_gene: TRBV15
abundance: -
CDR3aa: CATSRVRRTQETQYF
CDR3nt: TGTGCCACCAGCAGAGTTCGTCGCACGCAAGAGACCCAGTACTTC

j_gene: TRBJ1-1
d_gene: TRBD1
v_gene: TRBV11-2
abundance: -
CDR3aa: CASSSRGLSEAFF
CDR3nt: TGTGCCAGCAGCTCGAGGGGGCTGAGTGAAGCTTTCTTT

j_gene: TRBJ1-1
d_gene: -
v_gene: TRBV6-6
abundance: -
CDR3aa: CASSPGQNTEAFF
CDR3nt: TGTGCCAGCAGCCCAGGACAGAACACTGAAGCTTTCTTT

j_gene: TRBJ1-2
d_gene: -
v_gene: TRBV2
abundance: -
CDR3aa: CASSSGLGGYTF
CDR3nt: TGTGCCAGCAGTTCAGGGTTGGGAGGCTACACCTTC

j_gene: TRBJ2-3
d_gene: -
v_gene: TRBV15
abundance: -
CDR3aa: CATSRGRYSTDTQYF
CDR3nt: TGTGCCACCAGCAGGGGTCGTTATAGCACAGATACGCAGTATTTT

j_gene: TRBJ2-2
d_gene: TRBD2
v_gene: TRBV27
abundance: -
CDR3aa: CASSTQRGVTGELFF
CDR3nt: TGTGCCAGCAGTACCCAGCGGGGGGTTACCGGGGAGCTGTTTTTT

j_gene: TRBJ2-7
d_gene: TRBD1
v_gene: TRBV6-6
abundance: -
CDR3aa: CASSGTGNYEQYF
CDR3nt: TGTGCCAGCAGCGGGACAGGGAACTACGAGCAGTACTTC

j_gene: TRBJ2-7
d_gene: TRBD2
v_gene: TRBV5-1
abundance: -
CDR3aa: CASSLALSGGGEQYF
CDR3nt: TGCGCCAGCAGCTTGGCCCTAAGTGGGGGGGGCGAGCAGTACTTC

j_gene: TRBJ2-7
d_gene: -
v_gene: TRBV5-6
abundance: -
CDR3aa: CASSSLGAGVSYEQYF
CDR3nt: TGTGCCAGCAGCTCCTTGGGCGCGGGCGTCTCCTACGAGCAGTACTTC

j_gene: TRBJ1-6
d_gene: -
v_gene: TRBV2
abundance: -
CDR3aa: CASSERRSPLHF
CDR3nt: TGTGCCAGCAGTGAAAGAAGATCACCCCTCCACTTT

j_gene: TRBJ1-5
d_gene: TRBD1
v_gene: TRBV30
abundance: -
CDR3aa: CAWTGTGGNQPQHF
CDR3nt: TGTGCCTGGACTGGGACAGGGGGCAATCAGCCCCAGCATTTT

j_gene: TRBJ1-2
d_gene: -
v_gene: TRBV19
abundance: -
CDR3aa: CASTNMGRNYGYTF
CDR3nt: TGTGCCAGTACCAACATGGGACGGAACTATGGCTACACCTTC

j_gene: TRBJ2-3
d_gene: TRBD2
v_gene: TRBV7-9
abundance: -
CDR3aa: CASSNRGDSISTQYF
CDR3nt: TGTGCCAGCAGCAACCGGGGGGACTCCATTTCCACGCAGTATTTT

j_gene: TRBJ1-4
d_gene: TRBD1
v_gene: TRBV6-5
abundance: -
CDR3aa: CASSRQGSNEKLFF
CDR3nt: TGTGCCAGCAGTCGACAGGGATCTAATGAAAAACTGTTTTTT